This is a list of T cell receptor beta chains from one sample in a study of beta chain features in type 1 diabetes. TCRdb's copy holds only in-frame clones and misses some; the assay was immunoSEQ multiplex PCR. The sample comprises around 160,000 clones, just over 8% of which are singletons, and around 0.5% rests with the top ten. Sequenced input: central memory CD4+ T cells from blood. The receptors were gathered from a woman younger than 35 with type 1 diabetes. The CDR3 runs from the conserved cysteine through the conserved F or W. A D gene is named only where the DNA matches it firmly. Only part of the rows carry a size: once, few, many, or a class if the clone is expanded.

CDR3 protein: CASSYSTGVGAFF
CDR3 DNA: TGTGCCAGCAGTTACTCGACAGGAGTCGGGGCTTTCTTT
CDR3 length: 13
J gene: TRBJ1-1
V gene: TRBV6-5
clone size: few
D gene: .

CDR3 protein: CASRELERGCTDTQYF
CDR3 DNA: TGTGCCAGCAGAGAACTAGAGCGGGGCTGCACAGATACGCAGTATTTT
CDR3 length: 16
J gene: TRBJ2-3
V gene: TRBV6-4
clone size: few
D gene: TRBD2

CDR3 protein: CASSPPRTGSGGYTF
CDR3 DNA: TGTGCCAGCTCACCACCGAGGACAGGCTCGGGTGGCTACACCTTC
CDR3 length: 15
J gene: TRBJ1-2
V gene: TRBV18
clone size: few
D gene: TRBD1

CDR3 protein: CASSLTLASSYNEQFF
CDR3 DNA: TGTGCCAGCAGCTTGACACTAGCGAGCTCCTACAATGAGCAGTTCTTC
CDR3 length: 16
J gene: TRBJ2-1
V gene: TRBV5-6
clone size: few
D gene: TRBD2

CDR3 protein: CASSPVPGLRQHEQFF
CDR3 DNA: TGTGCCAGCTCACCGGTGCCGGGACTCCGCCAGCATGAGCAGTTCTTC
CDR3 length: 16
J gene: TRBJ2-1
V gene: TRBV18
clone size: few
D gene: .

CDR3 protein: CASRSLGGGSYNEQFF
CDR3 DNA: TGTGCCAGCAGGTCCTTAGGGGGAGGGTCCTACAATGAGCAGTTCTTC
CDR3 length: 16
J gene: TRBJ2-1
V gene: TRBV6-6
clone size: few
D gene: .

CDR3 protein: CASSQVEGTEGKKLFF
CDR3 DNA: TGCGCCAGCAGCCAAGTAGAAGGGACAGAAGGGAAAAAACTGTTTTTT
CDR3 length: 16
J gene: TRBJ1-4
V gene: TRBV4-1
clone size: .
D gene: TRBD1

CDR3 protein: CASSLGGSAETQYF
CDR3 DNA: TGCGCCAGCAGCTTGGGGGGTAGCGCGGAGACCCAGTACTTC
CDR3 length: 14
J gene: TRBJ2-5
V gene: TRBV5-1
clone size: many
D gene: .

CDR3 protein: CASRRESGTEAFF
CDR3 DNA: TGTGCCAGTAGGCGGGAATCGGGCACTGAAGCTTTCTTT
CDR3 length: 13
J gene: TRBJ1-1
V gene: TRBV19
clone size: few
D gene: .

CDR3 protein: CASSLGGTSGYNEQFF
CDR3 DNA: TGTGCCAGCAGCTTGGGTGGGACTAGCGGATACAATGAGCAGTTCTTC
CDR3 length: 16
J gene: TRBJ2-1
V gene: TRBV5-8
clone size: .
D gene: TRBD2

CDR3 protein: CASSLLAGNTGELFF
CDR3 DNA: TGCGCCAGCAGCTTACTAGCGGGAAACACCGGGGAGCTGTTTTTT
CDR3 length: 15
J gene: TRBJ2-2
V gene: TRBV5-1
clone size: few
D gene: TRBD2

CDR3 protein: CASSLGLAGPPSTDTQYF
CDR3 DNA: TGCGCCAGCAGCTTGGGACTAGCGGGTCCCCCTAGCACAGATACGCAGTATTTT
CDR3 length: 18
J gene: TRBJ2-3
V gene: TRBV5-1
clone size: .
D gene: TRBD2

CDR3 protein: CATSRPGWGPLHF
CDR3 DNA: TGTGCCACCAGCAGACCAGGGTGGGGACCCCTCCACTTT
CDR3 length: 13
J gene: TRBJ1-6
V gene: TRBV15
clone size: few
D gene: .

CDR3 protein: CAVGLAGVSTDTQYF
CDR3 DNA: TGTGCCGTCGGCCTCGCGGGCGTAAGCACAGATACGCAGTATTTT
CDR3 length: 15
J gene: TRBJ2-3
V gene: TRBV21-1
clone size: few
D gene: .

CDR3 protein: CAWSVLGRARGGYGYTF
CDR3 DNA: TGTGCCTGGAGTGTACTAGGTCGGGCGAGGGGAGGCTATGGCTACACCTTC
CDR3 length: 17
J gene: TRBJ1-2
V gene: TRBV30
clone size: .
D gene: .

CDR3 protein: CASSLGAGGRETQYF
CDR3 DNA: TGTGCCAGCAGCTTAGGAGCAGGGGGCAGGGAGACCCAGTACTTC
CDR3 length: 15
J gene: TRBJ2-5
V gene: TRBV7-3
clone size: .
D gene: TRBD1

CDR3 protein: CASSPRPGQGLNQPQHF
CDR3 DNA: TGTGCCAGCAGCCCCCGCCCGGGACAGGGATTGAATCAGCCCCAGCATTTT
CDR3 length: 17
J gene: TRBJ1-5
V gene: TRBV7-9
clone size: .
D gene: TRBD1

CDR3 protein: CASSQVWSSGYFLEQFF
CDR3 DNA: TGCGCCAGCAGCCAAGTTTGGTCTAGCGGGTACTTTTTGGAGCAGTTCTTC
CDR3 length: 17
J gene: TRBJ2-1
V gene: TRBV4-3
clone size: .
D gene: TRBD2

CDR3 protein: CASSLGPSGEQYF
CDR3 DNA: TGTGCCAGCAGCTTAGGCCCCTCGGGCGAGCAGTACTTC
CDR3 length: 13
J gene: TRBJ2-7
V gene: TRBV7-9
clone size: .
D gene: .

CDR3 protein: CASSSRTGGEVEQFF
CDR3 DNA: TGCGCCAGCAGCTCTCGGACAGGGGGCGAGGTTGAGCAGTTCTTC
CDR3 length: 15
J gene: TRBJ2-1
V gene: TRBV5-1
clone size: .
D gene: TRBD1

CDR3 protein: CASSLGQGSLETQYF
CDR3 DNA: TGTGCCAGCAGCTTAGGCCAGGGGAGTTTAGAGACCCAGTACTTC
CDR3 length: 15
J gene: TRBJ2-5
V gene: TRBV7-2
clone size: .
D gene: .

CDR3 protein: CSAPAGTEAFF
CDR3 DNA: TGCAGTGCTCCGGCGGGGACTGAAGCTTTCTTT
CDR3 length: 11
J gene: TRBJ1-1
V gene: TRBV20-1
clone size: many
D gene: .

CDR3 protein: CSAKGDRDGEAFF
CDR3 DNA: TGCAGCGCCAAGGGGGACAGGGACGGTGAAGCTTTCTTT
CDR3 length: 13
J gene: TRBJ1-1
V gene: TRBV29-1
clone size: .
D gene: TRBD1

CDR3 protein: CASSLRTHSYNEQFF
CDR3 DNA: TGTGCCAGCAGCTTACGGACTCATTCCTACAATGAGCAGTTCTTC
CDR3 length: 15
J gene: TRBJ2-1
V gene: TRBV7-2
clone size: .
D gene: .

CDR3 protein: CATSRGENNEQFF
CDR3 DNA: TGTGCCACCAGCAGAGGGGAGAACAATGAGCAGTTCTTC
CDR3 length: 13
J gene: TRBJ2-1
V gene: TRBV15
clone size: .
D gene: .

CDR3 protein: CAWSAPAGHMNTEAFF
CDR3 DNA: TGTGCCTGGAGTGCTCCAGCCGGACATATGAACACTGAAGCTTTCTTT
CDR3 length: 16
J gene: TRBJ1-1
V gene: TRBV30
clone size: .
D gene: .

CDR3 protein: CASSPDGARNTIYF
CDR3 DNA: TGTGCCAGCTCACCAGATGGGGCCCGAAACACCATATATTTT
CDR3 length: 14
J gene: TRBJ1-3
V gene: TRBV18
clone size: few
D gene: .

CDR3 protein: CASRMPGLAGDTDTQYF
CDR3 DNA: TGTGCCAGTAGGATGCCGGGACTAGCGGGAGACACAGATACGCAGTATTTT
CDR3 length: 17
J gene: TRBJ2-3
V gene: TRBV19
clone size: few
D gene: TRBD2

CDR3 protein: CSARTVEKLFF
CDR3 DNA: TGCAGTGCTAGGACAGTCGAAAAACTGTTTTTT
CDR3 length: 11
J gene: TRBJ1-4
V gene: TRBV20-1
clone size: few
D gene: .

CDR3 protein: CASSLQGAQNIQYF
CDR3 DNA: TGTGCCAGCAGCTTACAGGGGGCGCAAAACATTCAGTACTTC
CDR3 length: 14
J gene: TRBJ2-4
V gene: TRBV7-2
clone size: .
D gene: TRBD1

CDR3 protein: CASSGGTSGRNEQYF
CDR3 DNA: TGTGCCAGCAGCGGAGGGACTAGCGGGAGAAACGAGCAGTACTTC
CDR3 length: 15
J gene: TRBJ2-7
V gene: TRBV9
clone size: .
D gene: TRBD2

CDR3 protein: CASSRTGDQPQHF
CDR3 DNA: TGTGCCAGCAGTCGGACAGGGGATCAGCCCCAGCATTTT
CDR3 length: 13
J gene: TRBJ1-5
V gene: TRBV2
clone size: many
D gene: TRBD1

CDR3 protein: CASSEGTGPTNTQYF
CDR3 DNA: TGTGCCAGCAGTGAGGGCACAGGGCCCACCAATACGCAGTATTTT
CDR3 length: 15
J gene: TRBJ2-3
V gene: TRBV25-1
clone size: few
D gene: .

CDR3 protein: CASSLFSGNPYEQYF
CDR3 DNA: TGTGCCAGCAGCTTATTTAGCGGGAACCCCTACGAGCAGTACTTC
CDR3 length: 15
J gene: TRBJ2-7
V gene: TRBV11-3
clone size: .
D gene: TRBD2

CDR3 protein: CASNPRDTNTGELFF
CDR3 DNA: TGTGCCAGCAATCCCCGGGACACTAACACCGGGGAGCTGTTTTTT
CDR3 length: 15
J gene: TRBJ2-2
V gene: TRBV13
clone size: few
D gene: .

CDR3 protein: CASSPLAGGLENEQFF
CDR3 DNA: TGTGCCAGCAGCCCCCTGGCGGGAGGTCTCGAGAATGAGCAGTTCTTC
CDR3 length: 16
J gene: TRBJ2-1
V gene: TRBV9
clone size: few
D gene: TRBD2

CDR3 protein: CASSSTGAGANVLTF
CDR3 DNA: TGTGCCAGCAGCTCGACAGGGGCTGGGGCCAACGTCCTGACTTTC
CDR3 length: 15
J gene: TRBJ2-6
V gene: TRBV5-6
clone size: .
D gene: TRBD1

CDR3 protein: CASRRDSYEQYF
CDR3 DNA: TGTGCCAGCAGGAGGGACTCCTACGAGCAGTACTTC
CDR3 length: 12
J gene: TRBJ2-7
V gene: TRBV6-1
clone size: .
D gene: .

CDR3 protein: CASSVGMSGSTQETQYF
CDR3 DNA: TGTGCCAGCAGCGTCGGGATGAGCGGGAGTACCCAAGAGACCCAGTACTTC
CDR3 length: 17
J gene: TRBJ2-5
V gene: TRBV9
clone size: few
D gene: TRBD2

CDR3 protein: CASSLQGAIGGELFF
CDR3 DNA: TGTGCCAGCAGCCTACAGGGGGCGATAGGCGGGGAGCTGTTTTTT
CDR3 length: 15
J gene: TRBJ2-2
V gene: TRBV7-3
clone size: few
D gene: TRBD1

CDR3 protein: CASSQGDSQETQYF
CDR3 DNA: TGCGCCAGCAGCCAAGGGGACTCCCAAGAGACCCAGTACTTC
CDR3 length: 14
J gene: TRBJ2-5
V gene: TRBV4-1
clone size: .
D gene: .

CDR3 protein: CSVDGGGTIGYNEQFF
CDR3 DNA: TGCAGCGTTGATGGGGGAGGGACAATTGGGTACAATGAGCAGTTCTTC
CDR3 length: 16
J gene: TRBJ2-1
V gene: TRBV29-1
clone size: few
D gene: .

CDR3 protein: CAWSSGNSGNTIYF
CDR3 DNA: TGTGCCTGGAGTTCAGGGAACTCTGGAAACACCATATATTTT
CDR3 length: 14
J gene: TRBJ1-3
V gene: TRBV30
clone size: .
D gene: .

CDR3 protein: CASSLYRDRVNQPQHF
CDR3 DNA: TGTGCCAGCAGTTTATACCGGGACAGGGTCAATCAGCCCCAGCATTTT
CDR3 length: 16
J gene: TRBJ1-5
V gene: TRBV28
clone size: many
D gene: TRBD1

CDR3 protein: CASRTGSTYGYTF
CDR3 DNA: TGTGCCAGCCGGACGGGGAGTACCTATGGCTACACCTTC
CDR3 length: 13
J gene: TRBJ1-2
V gene: TRBV6-5
clone size: .
D gene: .

CDR3 protein: CASSTGTMDTQYF
CDR3 DNA: TGCGCCAGCAGCACCGGGACTATGGATACGCAGTATTTT
CDR3 length: 13
J gene: TRBJ2-3
V gene: TRBV5-1
clone size: few
D gene: TRBD2

CDR3 protein: CASSAVGQGTDEQFF
CDR3 DNA: TGCGCCAGCAGTGCGGTCGGACAGGGTACGGATGAGCAGTTCTTC
CDR3 length: 15
J gene: TRBJ2-1
V gene: TRBV10-1
clone size: few
D gene: TRBD1

CDR3 protein: CASSKGFRGPSNQPQHF
CDR3 DNA: TGTGCCAGCAGCAAAGGGTTCCGAGGGCCCAGCAATCAGCCCCAGCATTTT
CDR3 length: 17
J gene: TRBJ1-5
V gene: TRBV21-1
clone size: few
D gene: .

CDR3 protein: CASSVLGGPEAEQFF
CDR3 DNA: TGTGCCAGCAGCGTCTTGGGGGGACCTGAGGCTGAGCAGTTCTTC
CDR3 length: 15
J gene: TRBJ2-1
V gene: TRBV9
clone size: many
D gene: .

CDR3 protein: CASSEELTQYF
CDR3 DNA: TGTGCCAGCAGTGAAGAACTAACGCAGTATTTT
CDR3 length: 11
J gene: TRBJ2-3
V gene: TRBV6-1
clone size: .
D gene: .

CDR3 protein: CASSYSGLAASYEQYF
CDR3 DNA: TGTGCCAGCAGTTACTCCGGACTAGCGGCCTCCTACGAGCAGTACTTC
CDR3 length: 16
J gene: TRBJ2-7
V gene: TRBV6-5
clone size: .
D gene: TRBD2

CDR3 protein: CATSRLQGHDQPQHF
CDR3 DNA: TGTGCCACCAGCAGGCTCCAGGGGCACGATCAGCCCCAGCATTTT
CDR3 length: 15
J gene: TRBJ1-5
V gene: TRBV15
clone size: few
D gene: .

CDR3 protein: CASSLSGGKYGYTF
CDR3 DNA: TGTGCCAGCAGTTTATCCGGCGGAAAATATGGCTACACCTTC
CDR3 length: 14
J gene: TRBJ1-2
V gene: TRBV28
clone size: .
D gene: .

CDR3 protein: CASSLGEAGNQPQHF
CDR3 DNA: TGCGCCAGCAGCTTGGGGGAGGCGGGCAATCAGCCCCAGCATTTT
CDR3 length: 15
J gene: TRBJ1-5
V gene: TRBV5-1
clone size: few
D gene: .

CDR3 protein: CAWSLGLEGEQYF
CDR3 DNA: TGTGCCTGGAGCCTGGGACTAGAAGGCGAGCAGTACTTC
CDR3 length: 13
J gene: TRBJ2-7
V gene: TRBV30
clone size: few
D gene: TRBD2

CDR3 protein: CASSNSQGPSNYGYTF
CDR3 DNA: TGTGCCAGCAGCAACTCCCAGGGGCCATCGAACTATGGCTACACCTTC
CDR3 length: 16
J gene: TRBJ1-2
V gene: TRBV6-6
clone size: .
D gene: .

CDR3 protein: CASSLVTGGGDTEAFF
CDR3 DNA: TGTGCCAGCAGCTTAGTCACAGGGGGTGGTGACACTGAAGCTTTCTTT
CDR3 length: 16
J gene: TRBJ1-1
V gene: TRBV11-2
clone size: .
D gene: TRBD1

CDR3 protein: CASSPGVSYGYTF
CDR3 DNA: TGCGCCAGCAGCCCAGGGGTGTCCTATGGCTACACCTTC
CDR3 length: 13
J gene: TRBJ1-2
V gene: TRBV5-1
clone size: few
D gene: .